Each of the 7 T cell receptor beta chains below was sequenced from the same sample in a study of immune cell composition in non-small cell lung cancer. Assay used: immunoSEQ multiplex PCR; TCRdb lists only in-frame clones, some missing. In the table there are 2,500 to 3,500 clones, under 80% of which are singletons. The specimen sequenced was lung tumor tissue. The receptors were gathered from a human donor with non-small cell lung cancer.

The chain joins TRBV6-5 to TRBJ1-6; no clear D gene. This CDR3 spans 13 amino acids. Germline V gives CDR1 MNHEY, CDR2 SVGAGI. The germline V and J ends were trimmed by 8 bases and 10 bases, with 15 bases remaining between them. CDR3: CASGLGPGSPLHF. The CDR3 DNA is TGTGCCAGCGGGTTAGGTCCGGGGTCACCCCTCCACTTT.

The rearrangement uses TRBV19 and TRBJ2-7, with a possible D match to TRBD1 (7 bases). The V gene lost 4 bases and the J gene lost 5 bases, with 12 bases spanning the gap. CDR3 length equals 13 residues. The germline CDR1 and CDR2 sequences are LNHDA and SQIVND (reference sequence). The CDR3 DNA reads TGTGCCAGTAGTACAGGGGGGTTGGACGAGCAGTACTTC. The encoded protein is CASSTGGLDEQYF.

CDR3 nucleotides: TGTGCCAGCAGCTTAGGTAGCCAGGGGCTTCAGCCCCAGCATTTT. It codes for CASSLGSQGLQPQHF. V is TRBV11-2 and J is TRBJ1-5; tentatively, D is TRBD1 (6 bases). V was pared by 1 base and J by 6 bases, with 13 bases between. The CDR3 extends over 15 amino acids. CDR1 is SGHAT and CDR2 is FQNNGV in the germline V gene.

V and J are TRBV25-1 and TRBJ2-3, with 11 bases lining up with TRBD2. Losses at the gene ends were 5 bases for V and 5 bases for J; bases not matched to a gene: 9. CDR1 MGHDK and CDR2 SYGVNS come from the germline V gene. The CDR3 has 16 residues. The CDR3 loop reads CASSPISGRAIDTQYF. The CDR3 bases are TGTGCCAGCAGTCCTATTAGCGGGAGGGCCATAGATACGCAGTATTTT.

V gene TRBV11-2 combines with J gene TRBJ2-1; the match to TRBD2 covers 12 bases. J was trimmed by 9 bases and V by 1 base; bases with no gene match: 7. Germline CDR1 reads SGHAT; CDR2 reads FQNNGV. The CDR3 loop spans 16 amino acids. CDR3 DNA sequence: TGTGCCAGCAGCTTAGGACTAGCGGGAGCATGGGCTGAGCAGTTCTTC. Its protein is CASSLGLAGAWAEQFF.

The chain joins TRBV4-2 to TRBJ2-2; D gene unclear. The ends were cut back, 0 bases at V and 0 bases at J, with 14 bases in the middle. There are 18 residues in the CDR3. Germline-derived CDR1 and CDR2 are LGHNA and YNFKEQ. The CDR3 here is CASSQEVLPQTNTGELFF. CDR3 sequence (DNA): TGTGCCAGCAGCCAAGAAGTCCTACCCCAAACGAACACCGGGGAGCTGTTTTTT.

This chain links TRBV7-3 with TRBJ2-1; D may be TRBD2 (6 bases). Between the trimmed V and J ends, which lost 0 bases and 8 bases, there was a span of 11 bases. Germline V gives CDR1 SGHTA, CDR2 FQGTGA. This CDR3 is built from 14 residues. The CDR3, as DNA: TGTGCCAGCAGCTTAACCGGGAGTACGTATGAGCAGTTCTTC. Protein sequence: CASSLTGSTYEQFF. Based on the CDR3 plus reference TRBV7-3 and TRBJ2-1, the full variable domain is GAGVSQTPSNKVTEKGKYVELRCDPISGHTALYWYRQSLGQGPEFLIYFQGTGAADDSGLPNDRFFAVRPEGSVSTLKIQRTERGDSAVYLCASSLTGSTYEQFFGPGTRLTVL.